One and the same sample provided the 17 T cell receptor beta chains below, sequenced in a study of blood T cell repertoires in COVID-19. Measured with immunoSEQ multiplex PCR; TCRdb has only the in-frame clones, and not every one. The data show 200,000 to 250,000 clones, roughly 76% seen once. Sequenced input: peripheral blood. These receptor sequences come from a human donor in a cohort sampled during active COVID-19.

This sequence joins TRBV11-3 and TRBJ2-3; D perhaps matches TRBD2 (6 bases). Trimming removed 4 bases from V and 5 bases from J, with 10 bases in between. Germline V gives CDR1 SGHNT, CDR2 YENEEA. There are 13 residues in the CDR3. The CDR3 loop reads CASSSGLRDTQYF. DNA for the CDR3: TGTGCCAGCAGCTCGGGACTCCGAGATACGCAGTATTTT.

This chain links TRBV5-1 with TRBJ2-2; 14 bases are shared with TRBD2. Germline V gives CDR1 SGHRS, CDR2 YFSETQ. V shed 6 bases, J shed 7 bases, and the junction held 14 bases outside the gene matches. The CDR3 runs 18 residues. CDR3 nucleotides: TGCGCCAGCACCCCAAGAGGGACTAGCGGGAGCGGTGGCGGGGAGCTGTTTTTT. Residues: CASTPRGTSGSGGGELFF. The variable domain in full, with the rest retrieved from reference TRBV5-1 and TRBJ2-2, is KAGVTQTPRYLIKTRGQQVTLSCSPISGHRSVSWYQQTPGQGLQFLFEYFSETQRNKGNFPGRFSGRQFSNSRSEMNVSTLELGDSALYLCASTPRGTSGSGGGELFFGEGSRLTVL.

This clone was found a few times. This chain uses TRBV2 with TRBJ1-5; maybe TRBD1 (6 bases). Trimming left V 5 bases short and J 2 bases short, with 13 bases between. This CDR3 is built from 15 residues. Per the germline V gene, CDR1 is SNHLY and CDR2 is FYNNEI. Here the CDR3 DNA reads TGTGCCAGCAGTCGTTCAGGGGAACGCAATCAGCCCCAGCATTTT. Translated, it gives CASSRSGERNQPQHF.

The J gene is TRBJ1-4, the V gene TRBV2; 7 bases align to TRBD1. The CDR3 consists of 14 residues. Unmatched junction bases numbered 6, after V lost 6 bases and J lost 5 bases. From germline, CDR1 is SNHLY and CDR2 FYNNEI. The CDR3 sequence is CASRTGTANEKLFF. The CDR3 DNA follows: TGTGCCAGCAGGACCGGGACAGCAAATGAAAAACTGTTTTTT.

The rearrangement joins TRBV12-2 to TRBJ2-7; the D call TRBD2 from the table was never checked on the DNA. TRBV12-2 is annotated as a pseudogene. This CDR3 has 16 residues. CDR3 protein: CASRLGVSTSATEQYF. CDR3 DNA sequence: TGTGCAAGTCGCTTAGGGGTGTCGACTAGTGCGACCGAGCAGTACTTC.

About this clone itself: Additional DNA sequences in this sample encode the identical CDR3. This chain connects TRBV6-5 to TRBJ1-1, with D hard to call. V lost 0 bases and J 1 base, leaving 6 bases between the germline ends. The CDR3 extends over 14 amino acids. Germline CDR1 MNHEY, CDR2 SVGAGI. The CDR3 DNA reads TGTGCCAGCAGTTACTCGGTGAGGAACACTGAAGCTTTCTTT. This codes for CASSYSVRNTEAFF.

The J gene is TRBJ2-1, the V gene TRBV4-3, with TRBD1 as a possible D gene (8 bases). The V gene lost 1 base and the J gene lost 13 bases, with 20 bases spanning the gap. CDR1 LGHNA and CDR2 YSLEER come from the germline V gene. This CDR3 comprises 15 residues. CDR3 nucleotides: TGCGCCAGCAGCCAAGGTCTAGGAACAGGGGGGGGACAGTTCTTC. As protein: CASSQGLGTGGGQFF.

The J gene is TRBJ2-6, the V gene TRBV5-4; D unresolved. Deletions cut 0 bases from V and 0 bases from J, with 13 bases between. The CDR3 runs to 18 residues. Germline lookup yields CDR1 SGHNT and CDR2 YYREEE (reference sequence). CDR3 sequence reads: CASSLAVTLFSGANVLTF. For the CDR3, the DNA is TGTGCCAGCAGCTTGGCCGTGACTCTTTTCTCTGGGGCCAACGTCCTGACTTTC.

Concerning this clone: This sample also contains other DNA sequences that code for the same CDR3. The V and J genes are TRBV19 and TRBJ2-7; 7 positions match TRBD1. Germline CDR1 and CDR2: LNHDA and SQIVND (reference sequence). This CDR3 is 14 amino acids long. V was pared by 3 bases and J by 0 bases, with 2 bases of the junction left unmatched. CDR3 loop: CASSIAGGSYEQYF. In nucleotides, the CDR3 is TGTGCCAGTAGTATCGCAGGGGGCTCCTACGAGCAGTACTTC.

This clone has only one observation. V is TRBV28 and J is TRBJ2-7; 7 bases agree with TRBD1. The CDR3 is 17 residues long. CDR1 MDHEN and CDR2 SYDVKM come from the germline V gene. With V trimmed by 4 bases and J by 2 bases, 14 bases remained unmatched. In DNA, the CDR3 is TGTGCCAGCAGTTCCCTCCTTGGACAGGATATTACCTACGAGCAGTACTTC. This translates into CASSSLLGQDITYEQYF.

The rearrangement links TRBV18 to TRBJ2-3; D ambiguous. Germline lookup yields CDR1 KGHSH and CDR2 LQKENI. Trimming stripped 0 bases from V and 4 bases from J, with 8 bases between. CDR3 length: 14 amino acids. For the CDR3, the DNA is TGTGCCAGCTCACCACCGGCAGGTGCAGATACGCAGTATTTT. It yields the protein CASSPPAGADTQYF.

The V call is TRBV29-1, the J call TRBJ2-7; maybe TRBD2 (5 bases). The CDR3 length is 14 residues. Germline assignment: CDR1 SQVTM and CDR2 ANQGSEA. V was clipped by 4 bases and J by 0 bases, with 13 bases between them. This CDR3 is CSVVRLTSSYEQYF. The CDR3 DNA is TGCAGCGTTGTCCGGCTAACTAGCTCCTACGAGCAGTACTTC.

The CDR3 sequence: CASNPWDIRIPEQYF. CDR3 in DNA: TGTGCCAGCAACCCATGGGACATCCGGATCCCCGAGCAGTACTTC. The chain combines TRBV5-6 with TRBJ2-7; weak D call: TRBD1 (6 bases). The CDR3 has 15 amino acids. Germline V gene data show CDR1 as SGHDT and CDR2 as YYEEEE. The V gene lost 6 bases and the J gene lost 6 bases, with 22 bases spanning the gap.

The V call is TRBV9, the J call TRBJ1-6; D is unresolved. Germline V lookup: CDR1 SGDLS, CDR2 YYNGEE. This CDR3 is built from 14 residues. With 1 base removed from V and 3 bases from J, the gap between germline ends came to 5 bases. In nucleotides, the CDR3 is TGTGCCAGCAGCGTAAACAGCTATAATTCACCCCTCCACTTT. This encodes CASSVNSYNSPLHF.

This chain joins TRBV7-2 and TRBJ2-3; a possible D gene is TRBD1 (6 bases). Germline assignment: CDR1 SGHTA and CDR2 FQGNSA. V was shortened by 5 bases and J by 1 base, with 13 bases between the two germline ends. The CDR3 sequence is 15 residues long. The CDR3 nucleotides are TGTGCCAGCAGCCACAGGGACGGTCGCACAGATACGCAGTATTTT. It specifies CASSHRDGRTDTQYF.

V is TRBV5-6 and J is TRBJ2-4; possibly TRBD2 for D (6 bases). CDR3 size: 19 residues. The ends were cut back, 1 base at V and 1 base at J, with 21 bases in the middle. CDR1 and CDR2 from the germline V gene are SGHDT and YYEEEE. The CDR3 region has the DNA TGTGCCAGCAGCTTGAGGGTGGTAGGCGGGGTCTCGGCCAAAAACATTCAGTACTTC. Translated, it gives CASSLRVVGGVSAKNIQYF.

The chain uses TRBV9 and TRBJ1-3; 8 bases fit TRBD1. The CDR3 covers 15 residues. J lost 4 bases, V lost 2 bases, and 5 bases had no gene match. Germline lookup yields CDR1 SGDLS and CDR2 YYNGEE. The CDR3 region is CASSVMTGAGNTIYF. The CDR3 DNA follows: TGTGCCAGCAGCGTCATGACAGGGGCAGGAAACACCATATATTTT. Using reference TRBV9 and TRBJ1-3 for the parts outside the CDR3, the full variable domain is DSGVTQTPKHLITATGQRVTLRCSPRSGDLSVYWYQQSLDQGLQFLIQYYNGEERAKGNILERFSAQQFPDLHSELNLSSLELGDSALYFCASSVMTGAGNTIYFGEGSWLTVV.